The rows below give T cell receptor beta chains drawn from one sample of a study of Graves' ophthalmopathy and Graves' hyperthyroidism. TCRdb re-called the multiplex PCR reads through MiXCR, storing one row per CDR3 protein. The sample carries nearly 400,000 distinct CDR3 sequences, 15% to 20% recorded once. Sequencing input: peripheral blood. These receptors originate from a woman aged 18-29 years with Graves' ophthalmopathy. Both conserved end residues are part of each CDR3. A D gene is named only where the DNA matches it firmly. A clone size is listed for some rows: how often the clone was seen (once, few, many), or a class if it is expanded.

abundance: .; d_gene: TRBD1; j_gene: TRBJ1-1; v_gene: TRBV12-3/TRBV12-4; CDR3aa: CASSVGTGNSHEAFF; CDR3nt: TGTGCCAGCAGTGTCGGGACAGGGAATTCTCATGAAGCTTTCTTT
abundance: many; d_gene: .; j_gene: TRBJ2-5; v_gene: TRBV6-2/TRBV6-3; CDR3aa: CASSYKPPRDPPETQYF; CDR3nt: TGTGCCAGCAGTTATAAGCCCCCTCGGGACCCTCCAGAGACCCAGTACTTC
abundance: many; d_gene: TRBD1; j_gene: TRBJ2-5; v_gene: TRBV20-1; CDR3aa: CSARETGGLGETQYF; CDR3nt: TGCAGTGCTAGAGAAACAGGGGGCTTAGGAGAGACCCAGTACTTC
abundance: many; d_gene: .; j_gene: TRBJ1-6; v_gene: TRBV7-2; CDR3aa: CASSLTTPKSHNSPLHF; CDR3nt: TGTGCCAGCAGCTTAACCACCCCAAAATCTCATAATTCACCCCTCCACTTT
abundance: many; d_gene: .; j_gene: TRBJ2-7; v_gene: TRBV2; CDR3aa: CASGGGTGAYEQYF; CDR3nt: TGTGCCAGCGGCGGGGGGACAGGAGCCTACGAGCAGTACTTC
abundance: many; d_gene: .; j_gene: TRBJ1-1; v_gene: TRBV2; CDR3aa: CASSELGALEEAFF; CDR3nt: TGTGCCAGCAGTGAGCTGGGGGCCCTCGAGGAAGCTTTCTTT
abundance: many; d_gene: .; j_gene: TRBJ2-7; v_gene: TRBV7-2; CDR3aa: CASSLDYGPEQYF; CDR3nt: TGTGCCAGCAGCTTAGATTACGGGCCCGAGCAGTACTTC
abundance: .; d_gene: TRBD1; j_gene: TRBJ2-5; v_gene: TRBV9; CDR3aa: CASSPHRGHQETQYF; CDR3nt: TGTGCCAGCAGCCCCCACAGGGGGCACCAAGAGACCCAGTACTTC
abundance: many; d_gene: TRBD1; j_gene: TRBJ1-6; v_gene: TRBV20-1; CDR3aa: CSALTGGRMGSPLHF; CDR3nt: TGCAGTGCTCTTACAGGGGGCCGTATGGGTTCACCCCTCCACTTT
abundance: many; d_gene: TRBD1; j_gene: TRBJ1-5; v_gene: TRBV20-1; CDR3aa: CSARVIGGTDNQPQHF; CDR3nt: TGCAGTGCTAGAGTAATCGGCGGGACAGACAATCAGCCCCAGCATTTT
abundance: .; d_gene: .; j_gene: TRBJ1-1; v_gene: TRBV6-1; CDR3aa: CASTHIAGKNTEAFF; CDR3nt: TGTGCCAGCACCCACATTGCGGGGAAGAACACTGAAGCTTTCTTT
abundance: many; d_gene: .; j_gene: TRBJ1-1; v_gene: TRBV11-2; CDR3aa: CASSLMGKMNTEAFF; CDR3nt: TGTGCCAGCAGCTTAATGGGGAAAATGAACACTGAAGCTTTCTTT
abundance: .; d_gene: .; j_gene: TRBJ2-7; v_gene: TRBV6-5; CDR3aa: CASSYWGTYEQYF; CDR3nt: TGTGCCAGCAGCTATTGGGGGACCTACGAGCAGTACTTC
abundance: many; d_gene: .; j_gene: TRBJ1-5; v_gene: TRBV12-3/TRBV12-4; CDR3aa: CASSPRRVNQPQHF; CDR3nt: TGTGCCAGCAGTCCTCGACGTGTCAATCAGCCCCAGCATTTT
abundance: many; d_gene: .; j_gene: TRBJ2-3; v_gene: TRBV29-1; CDR3aa: CSVEGGQGIDTQYF; CDR3nt: TGCAGCGTTGAGGGGGGGCAGGGGATAGATACGCAGTATTTT
abundance: many; d_gene: .; j_gene: TRBJ2-7; v_gene: TRBV7-2; CDR3aa: CASSLARGPYEQYF; CDR3nt: TGTGCCAGCAGCTTAGCGCGCGGACCCTACGAGCAGTACTTC
abundance: many; d_gene: TRBD1; j_gene: TRBJ1-1; v_gene: TRBV28; CDR3aa: CASSNRGRNTEAFF; CDR3nt: TGTGCCAGCAGTAACAGGGGGCGGAACACTGAAGCTTTCTTT
abundance: many; d_gene: .; j_gene: TRBJ2-7; v_gene: TRBV15; CDR3aa: CATSRDGPLEQYF; CDR3nt: TGTGCCACCAGCAGAGATGGGCCGCTCGAGCAGTACTTC
abundance: many; d_gene: .; j_gene: TRBJ1-1; v_gene: TRBV6-4; CDR3aa: CASPAAIKPEAFF; CDR3nt: TGTGCCAGCCCAGCGGCCATTAAACCTGAAGCTTTCTTT
abundance: .; d_gene: TRBD2; j_gene: TRBJ2-7; v_gene: TRBV12-3/TRBV12-4; CDR3aa: CASSRLAGGVNEQYF; CDR3nt: TGTGCCAGCAGTCGTCTAGCGGGGGGAGTTAACGAGCAGTACTTC
abundance: few; d_gene: TRBD1; j_gene: TRBJ2-7; v_gene: TRBV6-1; CDR3aa: CASRRQPGGSYEQYF; CDR3nt: TGTGCCAGCAGACGCCAGCCAGGGGGTTCCTACGAGCAGTACTTC
abundance: many; d_gene: .; j_gene: TRBJ2-2; v_gene: TRBV2; CDR3aa: CASSEQSSWLPGELFF; CDR3nt: TGTGCCAGCAGTGAACAGTCTAGCTGGCTCCCCGGGGAGCTGTTTTTT
abundance: many; d_gene: .; j_gene: TRBJ2-7; v_gene: TRBV28; CDR3aa: CASSNTRPLYEQYF; CDR3nt: TGTGCCAGCAGCAACACTAGACCCCTCTACGAGCAGTACTTC
abundance: many; d_gene: TRBD1; j_gene: TRBJ1-5; v_gene: TRBV4-3; CDR3aa: CASSQGRQGALQPQHF; CDR3nt: TGCGCCAGCAGCCAAGGTCGTCAGGGGGCTCTTCAGCCCCAGCATTTT
abundance: many; d_gene: .; j_gene: TRBJ2-7; v_gene: TRBV7-2; CDR3aa: CASSPRVREQYF; CDR3nt: TGTGCCAGCAGCCCTCGGGTCCGCGAGCAGTACTTC
abundance: .; d_gene: TRBD2; j_gene: TRBJ2-7; v_gene: TRBV30; CDR3aa: CAWSPGLAGGKQYF; CDR3nt: TGTGCCTGGAGCCCGGGACTAGCGGGGGGTAAGCAGTACTTC
abundance: many; d_gene: TRBD2; j_gene: TRBJ2-7; v_gene: TRBV9; CDR3aa: CASSVDAGGPYEQYF; CDR3nt: TGTGCCAGCAGCGTAGACGCGGGGGGCCCCTACGAGCAGTACTTC
abundance: .; d_gene: .; j_gene: TRBJ1-2; v_gene: TRBV20-1; CDR3aa: CSARLGHLDHGYTF; CDR3nt: TGCAGTGCTAGGTTGGGACACTTAGACCATGGCTACACCTTC
abundance: many; d_gene: TRBD1; j_gene: TRBJ1-1; v_gene: TRBV9; CDR3aa: CASSERTGGPETEAFF; CDR3nt: TGTGCCAGCAGTGAACGGACAGGGGGCCCCGAGACTGAAGCTTTCTTT
abundance: once; d_gene: TRBD1; j_gene: TRBJ2-5; v_gene: TRBV19; CDR3aa: CASGTGFETQYF; CDR3nt: TGTGCCAGTGGGACAGGGTTCGAGACCCAGTACTTC
abundance: many; d_gene: .; j_gene: TRBJ1-1; v_gene: TRBV11-2; CDR3aa: CASSPRGGKMNTEAFF; CDR3nt: TGTGCCAGCAGCCCACGCGGGGGGAAAATGAACACTGAAGCTTTCTTT
abundance: many; d_gene: .; j_gene: TRBJ2-2; v_gene: TRBV18; CDR3aa: CASSPLGAESTGELFF; CDR3nt: TGTGCCAGCTCACCCCTGGGAGCGGAGAGCACCGGGGAGCTGTTTTTT
abundance: .; d_gene: .; j_gene: TRBJ1-2; v_gene: TRBV12-3/TRBV12-4; CDR3aa: CASSLVEGNGYTF; CDR3nt: TGTGCCAGCAGTTTAGTAGAGGGGAATGGCTACACCTTC
abundance: .; d_gene: .; j_gene: TRBJ2-5; v_gene: TRBV12-5; CDR3aa: CASGVGAGWGETQYF; CDR3nt: TGTGCTAGTGGTGTAGGGGCGGGATGGGGAGAGACCCAGTACTTC
abundance: many; d_gene: TRBD1; j_gene: TRBJ1-1; v_gene: TRBV10-3; CDR3aa: CATSTGLTEAFF; CDR3nt: TGTGCCACCTCGACAGGGCTCACTGAAGCTTTCTTT
abundance: many; d_gene: .; j_gene: TRBJ2-2; v_gene: TRBV12-3/TRBV12-4; CDR3aa: CASRRTGELFF; CDR3nt: TGTGCCAGCAGACGTACCGGGGAGCTGTTTTTT
abundance: many; d_gene: .; j_gene: TRBJ1-5; v_gene: TRBV7-2; CDR3aa: CASSLAGTEYQPQHF; CDR3nt: TGTGCCAGCAGCCTAGCCGGGACTGAGTATCAGCCCCAGCATTTT
abundance: many; d_gene: TRBD1; j_gene: TRBJ2-2; v_gene: TRBV11-2; CDR3aa: CASSLPGQGDGELFF; CDR3nt: TGTGCCAGCAGCCTTCCGGGACAGGGAGATGGGGAGCTGTTTTTT
abundance: many; d_gene: TRBD1; j_gene: TRBJ1-4; v_gene: TRBV10-3; CDR3aa: CAIHGTVGEKLFF; CDR3nt: TGTGCCATCCATGGGACAGTAGGTGAAAAACTGTTTTTT
abundance: medium-sized; d_gene: .; j_gene: TRBJ2-2; v_gene: TRBV6-2/TRBV6-3; CDR3aa: CASSYGMGDDPGELFF; CDR3nt: TGTGCCAGCAGTTACGGTATGGGGGATGATCCCGGGGAGCTGTTTTTT
abundance: many; d_gene: TRBD1; j_gene: TRBJ1-1; v_gene: TRBV6-1; CDR3aa: CASSPGDRVMNTEAFF; CDR3nt: TGTGCCAGCAGTCCCGGGGACAGGGTAATGAACACTGAAGCTTTCTTT
abundance: many; d_gene: .; j_gene: TRBJ1-5; v_gene: TRBV24-1; CDR3aa: CATSVRGNQPQHF; CDR3nt: TGTGCCACCAGTGTGAGGGGCAATCAGCCCCAGCATTTT
abundance: many; d_gene: .; j_gene: TRBJ2-5; v_gene: TRBV19; CDR3aa: CASSGRGRGETQYF; CDR3nt: TGTGCCAGTAGTGGGAGGGGGCGAGGGGAGACCCAGTACTTC
abundance: many; d_gene: .; j_gene: TRBJ2-7; v_gene: TRBV7-2; CDR3aa: CASSRGGLLYEQYF; CDR3nt: TGTGCCAGCAGCAGAGGGGGACTCCTCTACGAGCAGTACTTC
abundance: many; d_gene: .; j_gene: TRBJ2-7; v_gene: TRBV6-2/TRBV6-3; CDR3aa: CASAGARYEQYF; CDR3nt: TGTGCCAGCGCGGGGGCGCGGTACGAGCAGTACTTC
abundance: many; d_gene: .; j_gene: TRBJ2-7; v_gene: TRBV18; CDR3aa: CASSAAQGSYEQYF; CDR3nt: TGTGCCAGCTCGGCAGCACAGGGTAGCTACGAGCAGTACTTC
abundance: .; d_gene: .; j_gene: TRBJ2-7; v_gene: TRBV20-1; CDR3aa: CSARDSFKQGNIYEQYF; CDR3nt: TGCAGTGCTAGAGACTCCTTTAAGCAGGGTAATATCTACGAGCAGTACTTC
abundance: many; d_gene: .; j_gene: TRBJ1-1; v_gene: TRBV6-2/TRBV6-3; CDR3aa: CASSTTGAMNTEAFF; CDR3nt: TGTGCCAGCAGTACCACTGGGGCAATGAACACTGAAGCTTTCTTT
abundance: many; d_gene: .; j_gene: TRBJ2-7; v_gene: TRBV24-1; CDR3aa: CATSDTGTHYEQYF; CDR3nt: TGTGCCACCAGTGACACCGGGACACACTACGAGCAGTACTTC
abundance: many; d_gene: .; j_gene: TRBJ1-3; v_gene: TRBV5-5; CDR3aa: CASSFLDHSGNTIYF; CDR3nt: TGTGCCAGCAGCTTTCTGGACCACTCTGGAAACACCATATATTTT
abundance: many; d_gene: .; j_gene: TRBJ2-7; v_gene: TRBV7-6; CDR3aa: CASSLDPSHYEQYF; CDR3nt: TGTGCCAGCAGCTTAGATCCATCTCACTACGAGCAGTACTTC
abundance: many; d_gene: .; j_gene: TRBJ2-7; v_gene: TRBV27; CDR3aa: CASSRELDLYEQYF; CDR3nt: TGTGCCAGCAGTCGAGAACTAGATCTCTACGAGCAGTACTTC
abundance: many; d_gene: TRBD1; j_gene: TRBJ2-2; v_gene: TRBV7-9; CDR3aa: CASSSRGGQGTNTGELFF; CDR3nt: TGTGCCAGCAGCTCCCGCGGGGGACAGGGGACGAACACCGGGGAGCTGTTTTTT
abundance: many; d_gene: .; j_gene: TRBJ1-2; v_gene: TRBV24-1; CDR3aa: CATSDKGEIAGGYTF; CDR3nt: TGTGCCACCAGTGATAAGGGAGAAATTGCGGGTGGCTACACCTTC
abundance: many; d_gene: .; j_gene: TRBJ2-4; v_gene: TRBV19; CDR3aa: CASSIDPRRQLAKNIQYF; CDR3nt: TGTGCCAGTAGTATAGATCCCCGCAGGCAGCTAGCCAAAAACATTCAGTACTTC